A single sample gave rise to the 4 T cell receptor beta chains below, sequenced in a study of CD4 T cells in relation to SARS-CoV-2 and coronaviruses. CD4+ T cells from unexposed donors were obtained before the COVID-19 pandemic (2011-2018). CD4+ T cells were isolated from the cells after roughly 11 days of culture. Their target antigens are unknown. TCRdb's copy holds only in-frame clones and misses some; the assay was immunoSEQ multiplex PCR. The repertoire holds under 20,000 clones, about 70% seen once, with approximately 30% in the top ten. Sequencing was carried out using CD4+ T cells from PBMCs, cultured in vitro. These receptor sequences come from a human donor in good health.

This clone was detected a few times. V usage is TRBV11-2 and J usage is TRBJ1-2, with D unclear. Per the germline V gene, CDR1 is SGHAT and CDR2 is FQNNGV. The CDR3 consists of 13 residues. V was clipped by 1 base and J by 3 bases, with 6 bases between them. Here the CDR3 DNA reads TGTGCCAGCAGCTTAGTGGCAGACTATGGCTACACCTTC. It specifies CASSLVADYGYTF.

This chain uses TRBV18 with TRBJ2-1; 10 bases map to TRBD2. This CDR3 is built from 15 residues. V lost 4 bases and J lost 6; bases outside the gene matches: 6. The germline V gene encodes CDR1 KGHSH and CDR2 LQKENI. The CDR3 DNA follows: TGTGCCAGCTCACTAGGACTAGCGGTGACCAATGAGCAGTTCTTC. Translated: CASSLGLAVTNEQFF.

The chain joins TRBV5-1 to TRBJ2-2, with D perhaps TRBD1 (5 bases). CDR1 is SGHRS and CDR2 is YFSETQ in the germline V gene. The CDR3 has 13 residues. V lost 0 bases and J 6 bases, leaving 6 bases between the germline ends. CDR3 residues: CASSLGQSGELFF. Here the CDR3 DNA reads TGCGCCAGCAGCTTGGGACAGTCCGGGGAGCTGTTTTTT. Together with reference TRBV5-1 and TRBJ2-2, the CDR3 gives the full variable domain: KAGVTQTPRYLIKTRGQQVTLSCSPISGHRSVSWYQQTPGQGLQFLFEYFSETQRNKGNFPGRFSGRQFSNSRSEMNVSTLELGDSALYLCASSLGQSGELFFGEGSRLTVL.

The rearrangement joins TRBV9 to TRBJ1-4, with 7 nucleotides matching TRBD1. The CDR3 is 15 residues long. Germline CDR1 reads SGDLS; CDR2 reads YYNGEE. Unmatched junction bases numbered 4, after V lost 2 bases and J lost 3 bases. CDR3 loop: CASSVQTGPNEKLFF. DNA for the CDR3: TGTGCCAGCAGCGTCCAGACAGGGCCTAATGAAAAACTGTTTTTT.